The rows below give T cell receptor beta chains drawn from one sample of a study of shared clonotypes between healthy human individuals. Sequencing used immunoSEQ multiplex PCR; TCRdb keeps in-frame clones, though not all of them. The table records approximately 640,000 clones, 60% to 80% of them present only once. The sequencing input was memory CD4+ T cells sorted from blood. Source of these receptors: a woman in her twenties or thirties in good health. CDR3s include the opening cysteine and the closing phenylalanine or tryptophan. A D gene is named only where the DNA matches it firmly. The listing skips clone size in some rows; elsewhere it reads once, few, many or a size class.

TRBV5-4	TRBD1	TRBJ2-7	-	CASSWSRLGQGGSYEQYF	TGTGCCAGCAGCTGGTCAAGGTTGGGACAGGGGGGATCCTACGAGCAGTACTTC
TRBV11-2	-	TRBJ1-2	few	CASSLDRGHWDEGYTF	TGTGCCAGCAGCTTAGATCGAGGACACTGGGATGAGGGCTACACCTTC
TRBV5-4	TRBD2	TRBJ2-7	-	CASSWATSGRSGEQYF	TGTGCCAGCAGCTGGGCTACTAGCGGGAGATCGGGCGAGCAGTACTTC
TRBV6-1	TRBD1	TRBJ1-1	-	CASSEGKGANTEAFF	TGTGCCAGCAGTGAAGGTAAGGGGGCCAACACTGAAGCTTTCTTT
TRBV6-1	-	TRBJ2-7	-	CASSAVLDSYEQYF	TGTGCCAGCAGTGCGGTGTTAGACTCCTACGAGCAGTACTTC
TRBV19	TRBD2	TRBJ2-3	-	CASSSGGGTDTQYF	TGTGCCAGTAGTTCGGGAGGCGGCACAGATACGCAGTATTTT
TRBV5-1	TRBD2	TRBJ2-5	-	CASSLGLAEQETQYF	TGCGCCAGCAGCTTGGGGCTAGCGGAGCAAGAGACCCAGTACTTC
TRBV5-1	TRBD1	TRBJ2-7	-	CASSLARDRGGPYEQYF	TGCGCCAGCAGCTTGGCCCGGGACAGGGGGGGACCCTACGAGCAGTACTTC
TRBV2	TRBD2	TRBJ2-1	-	CASIEETSGKNEQFF	TGTGCCAGCATAGAGGAGACTAGCGGAAAAAATGAGCAGTTCTTC
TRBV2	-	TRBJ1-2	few	CASSLQGIPHF	TGTGCCAGCAGTCTCCAGGGGATTCCTCACTTC
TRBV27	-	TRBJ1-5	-	CASSPIGGQGNQPQHF	TGTGCCAGCAGTCCCATTGGGGGGCAGGGCAATCAGCCCCAGCATTTT
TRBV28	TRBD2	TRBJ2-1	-	CAARGNNNEQFF	TGTGCCGCGCGGGGGAACAACAATGAGCAGTTCTTC
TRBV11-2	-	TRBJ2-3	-	CASSLETWQGTDTQYF	TGTGCCAGCAGCTTAGAAACATGGCAGGGCACAGATACGCAGTATTTT
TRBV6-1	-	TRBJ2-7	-	CASTRTSANYEQYF	TGTGCCAGCACGCGGACCTCCGCCAATTACGAGCAGTACTTC
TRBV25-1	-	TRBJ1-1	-	CASSELGMNTEAFF	TGTGCCAGCAGTGAATTGGGTATGAACACTGAAGCTTTCTTT
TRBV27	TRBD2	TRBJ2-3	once	CASSLVLAGGVDTQYF	TGTGCCAGCAGTTTAGTACTAGCGGGAGGCGTGGATACGCAGTATTTT
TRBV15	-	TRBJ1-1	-	CATSRGGTSSEAFF	TGTGCCACCAGCAGAGGAGGGACCTCATCCGAAGCTTTCTTT
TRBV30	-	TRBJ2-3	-	CAWSDPGGADTQYF	TGTGCCTGGAGTGACCCAGGCGGGGCAGATACGCAGTATTTT
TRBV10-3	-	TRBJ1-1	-	CAISDGNTEAFF	TGTGCCATCAGTGATGGGAACACTGAAGCTTTCTTT
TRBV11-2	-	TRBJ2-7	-	CASSLAGGGSYEQYF	TGTGCCAGCAGCTTAGCCGGGGGCGGGAGCTACGAGCAGTACTTC
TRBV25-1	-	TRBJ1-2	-	CASSEEGKNYGYTF	TGTGCCAGCAGTGAGGAAGGGAAGAACTATGGCTACACCTTC
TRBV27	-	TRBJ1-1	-	CASSLRENTEAFF	TGTGCCAGCAGTTTAAGAGAGAACACTGAAGCTTTCTTT
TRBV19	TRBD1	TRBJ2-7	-	CASSVTTGAVYEQYF	TGTGCCAGTAGCGTTACGACAGGGGCGGTTTACGAGCAGTACTTC
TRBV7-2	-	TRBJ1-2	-	CASSFNLDYGYTF	TGTGCCAGCAGCTTTAACTTAGACTATGGCTACACCTTC
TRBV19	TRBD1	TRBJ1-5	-	CASGQDSNQPQHF	TGTGCCAGTGGACAGGATAGCAATCAGCCCCAGCATTTT
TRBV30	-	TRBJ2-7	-	CAWRPGHDFYEQYF	TGTGCCTGGAGGCCGGGACATGACTTCTACGAGCAGTACTTC
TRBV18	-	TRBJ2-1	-	CASSPGGDEQFF	TGTGCCAGCTCACCAGGAGGCGATGAGCAGTTCTTC
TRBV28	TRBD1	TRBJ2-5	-	CASLTPTGVETQYF	TGTGCCAGCCTAACCCCGACAGGGGTGGAGACCCAGTACTTC
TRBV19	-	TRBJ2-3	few	CASSLLGSDLSTDTQYF	TGTGCCAGTAGCCTACTAGGCAGCGACCTTAGCACAGATACGCAGTATTTT
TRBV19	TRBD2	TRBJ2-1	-	CASSKDPPSGRPWVEQFF	TGTGCCAGTAGTAAGGATCCCCCCAGCGGGAGGCCCTGGGTTGAGCAGTTCTTC
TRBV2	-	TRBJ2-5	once	CASGRLPRETQYF	TGTGCCAGCGGGAGATTGCCCCGAGAGACCCAGTACTTC
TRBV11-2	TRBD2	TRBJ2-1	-	CATGGGEYNEQFF	TGTGCCACCGGCGGGGGGGAATACAATGAGCAGTTCTTC
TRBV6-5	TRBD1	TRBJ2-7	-	CASSTRTGSTIKQYF	TGTGCCAGCAGTACGCGGACAGGCTCTACGATCAAGCAGTACTTC
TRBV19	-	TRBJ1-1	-	CASSMTHQQGPTEAFF	TGTGCCAGTAGTATGACCCACCAACAGGGCCCCACTGAAGCTTTCTTT
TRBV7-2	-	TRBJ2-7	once	CASSLGAGLSYEQYF	TGTGCCAGCAGCTTAGGTGCAGGTTTATCCTACGAGCAGTACTTC
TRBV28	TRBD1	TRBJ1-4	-	CASSFNSDRGKLFF	TGTGCCAGCAGTTTTAATTCGGACAGGGGAAAACTGTTTTTT
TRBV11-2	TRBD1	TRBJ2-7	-	CASSFDRDRFEQYF	TGTGCCAGCAGCTTTGACAGGGATCGGTTCGAGCAGTACTTC
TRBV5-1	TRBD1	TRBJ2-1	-	CASSLGGQSSYNEQFF	TGCGCCAGCAGCTTGGGGGGACAGAGCTCCTACAATGAGCAGTTCTTC
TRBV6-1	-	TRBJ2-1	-	CASTREFYNEQFF	TGTGCCAGCACCCGGGAATTCTACAATGAGCAGTTCTTC